These T cell receptor beta chains were read from a single sample in a study of early T cells in non-severe SARS-CoV-2 infection. One entry per CDR3 protein results from TCRdb running MiXCR on the 5' RACE reads. This sample has roughly 53,000 distinct CDR3 sequences, with around 9.3% found just once. Sequencing input: whole blood. Receptors were obtained from an adult who was a healthcare worker with PCR-confirmed SARS-CoV-2 infection or an uninfected control (not recorded which). The CDR3 runs from the conserved cysteine through the conserved F or W. Each record gives: CDR3 length, clone size, D gene, V gene, J gene, CDR3 DNA, CDR3 protein. D genes are given only for firm matches. Size is stated for part of the rows, as once, few or many counts, or as a class when the clone is expanded.

length: 14
size: few
D: .
V: TRBV12-3/TRBV12-4
J: TRBJ1-3
DNA: TGTGCCAGCAGTTTAGGGCCCTCTGGAAACACCATATATTTT
CDR3: CASSLGPSGNTIYF

length: 14
size: few
D: .
V: TRBV12-3/TRBV12-4
J: TRBJ2-5
DNA: TGTGCCAGCAGTTTACTTGGGGGCCAAGAGACCCAGTACTTC
CDR3: CASSLLGGQETQYF

length: 16
size: .
D: TRBD2
V: TRBV2
J: TRBJ2-2
DNA: TGTGCCAGCAAATGGAGCGGGGGGCCCGAAGGCGGGGAGCTGTTTTTT
CDR3: CASKWSGGPEGGELFF

length: 15
size: .
D: TRBD2
V: TRBV12-3/TRBV12-4
J: TRBJ2-2
DNA: TGTGCCAGCAGTCCAAGCCTAGCGGGGGCCGGGGAGCTGTTTTTT
CDR3: CASSPSLAGAGELFF

length: 15
size: .
D: .
V: TRBV20-1
J: TRBJ1-2
DNA: TGCAGTGCTATTAATCAGGGAAAGGGCGGGCATGGCTACACCTTC
CDR3: CSAINQGKGGHGYTF

length: 11
size: few
D: .
V: TRBV2
J: TRBJ2-2
DNA: TGTGCCAGCAGTGTCGGGGCGGAGCTGTTTTTT
CDR3: CASSVGAELFF

length: 11
size: many
D: .
V: TRBV3-1
J: TRBJ2-1
DNA: TGTGCCAGCAAGGGATACAATGAGCAGTTCTTC
CDR3: CASKGYNEQFF

length: 16
size: .
D: TRBD1
V: TRBV4-1
J: TRBJ2-7
DNA: TGCGCCAGCAGCCAAGATCCCGGGACAGGGACCAGAGAGCAGTACTTC
CDR3: CASSQDPGTGTREQYF

length: 13
size: few
D: .
V: TRBV10-2
J: TRBJ1-1
DNA: TGCGCCAGCAGTGAGTTGGTGAACACTGAAGCTTTCTTT
CDR3: CASSELVNTEAFF

length: 14
size: many
D: .
V: TRBV19
J: TRBJ2-7
DNA: TGTGCCAGTAGTCGCCCGGGACTTCCCAACGAGCAGTACTTC
CDR3: CASSRPGLPNEQYF

length: 14
size: .
D: .
V: TRBV20-1
J: TRBJ2-1
DNA: TGCAGTGCCCCGGCTACTAACTACTACAATGAGCAGTTCTTC
CDR3: CSAPATNYYNEQFF

length: 15
size: many
D: TRBD1
V: TRBV10-3
J: TRBJ2-1
DNA: TGTGCCATCAGTGCTGGGACAGGGGTAGGGAATGAGCAGTTCTTC
CDR3: CAISAGTGVGNEQFF

length: 14
size: .
D: .
V: TRBV3-1
J: TRBJ1-1
DNA: TGTGCCAGCAGCCAAATTTCAGGATCGACTGAAGCTTTCTTT
CDR3: CASSQISGSTEAFF

length: 13
size: many
D: .
V: TRBV11-2
J: TRBJ2-1
DNA: TGTGCCAGCAGCTTAGGGTACAGGGCCTGGCAGTTCTTC
CDR3: CASSLGYRAWQFF

length: 14
size: few
D: TRBD1
V: TRBV28
J: TRBJ1-5
DNA: TGTGCCTCGGCAGGGGGTAAAGGTGGTCAGCCCCAGCATTTT
CDR3: CASAGGKGGQPQHF

length: 13
size: many
D: .
V: TRBV29-1
J: TRBJ1-3
DNA: TGCAGCGTTTCAGTCAGCTCTGGAAACACCATATATTTT
CDR3: CSVSVSSGNTIYF

length: 17
size: .
D: .
V: TRBV4-1
J: TRBJ2-1
DNA: TGCGCCAGCAGCCAAGATTTGGGCCGATCCTTTTACAATGAGCAGTTCTTC
CDR3: CASSQDLGRSFYNEQFF

length: 18
size: many
D: TRBD2
V: TRBV5-4
J: TRBJ2-3
DNA: TGTGCCAGCAGCTTGCGGCTAGCGGGGGGCGGAAGCACAGATACGCAGTATTTT
CDR3: CASSLRLAGGGSTDTQYF

length: 14
size: few
D: .
V: TRBV5-1
J: TRBJ2-3
DNA: TGCGCCAGCAGCGGAACGGGGGTAGGAGATACGCAGTATTTT
CDR3: CASSGTGVGDTQYF